The clone carrying this T cell receptor (beta chain) was counted a few times. The data are from a study of CD8+CD57+ T cells in acquired aplastic anemia. V shed 3 bases and J 6 bases; nucleotides not matched to a gene: 2. Per the germline V gene, CDR1 is SGHRS and CDR2 is YFSETQ. The CDR3 contains 15 residues. Genomic DNA constituted the template upon which TCR beta VDJ and CDR3 profiling was performed. MiXCR, applied by TCRdb to the reads, yields one record per CDR3 protein. The table includes about 210,000 distinct CDR3 sequences, 30% to 35% detected once. This TCR came from a human donor in good health, serving as a control. Sequencing was done on a sample of sorted CD4+, CD8+, or CD8+CD57+ T cells (not recorded which) from PBMCs. V is TRBV5-1 and J is TRBJ2-3; 15 nucleotides match TRBD2. CDR3 region: CASSSGLAGGDTQYF. The CDR3 DNA reads TGCGCCAGCAGCTCGGGACTAGCGGGAGGTGATACGCAGTATTTT.